Listed below are T cell receptor beta chains from one sample, sequenced in a study of T cells after somatic rescue of genetic block. Generated by immunoSEQ multiplex PCR, the TCRdb table keeps only in-frame clones and is missing some. The table includes some 15,000 clones, less than 85% detected once. Source material: peripheral blood mononuclear cells (PBMCs). These receptor sequences come from a man aged 18 to 30. Both conserved end residues are part of each CDR3. D genes are given only for firm matches. Size tells how often a clone was seen (once, few, many) or the class of an expanded clone, and some rows leave it out.

J: TRBJ2-7
V: TRBV5-1
size: once
D: NA
CDR3: CASSLIAGSSYEQYF
DNA: TGCGCCAGCAGCTTGATCGCGGGAAGCTCCTACGAGCAGTACTTC

J: TRBJ1-1
V: TRBV6-5
size: NA
D: NA
CDR3: CASLDISNTEAFF
DNA: TGTGCCAGTTTGGACATATCGAACACTGAAGCTTTCTTT

J: TRBJ1-5
V: TRBV2
size: few
D: NA
CDR3: CASSEMERVQPQHF
DNA: TGTGCCAGCAGTGAAATGGAAAGGGTTCAGCCCCAGCATTTT

J: TRBJ2-3
V: TRBV11-3
size: NA
D: NA
CDR3: CASSPTSISTNTQYF
DNA: TGTGCCAGCAGCCCGACGTCGATATCCACAAATACGCAGTATTTT

J: TRBJ2-2
V: TRBV27
size: NA
D: TRBD1
CDR3: CASSSRGREELFF
DNA: TGTGCCAGCAGTTCGAGGGGGCGCGAGGAGCTGTTTTTT

J: TRBJ1-1
V: TRBV19
size: NA
D: NA
CDR3: CASKTVWGASEAFF
DNA: TGTGCCAGTAAAACAGTATGGGGGGCGTCTGAAGCTTTCTTT

J: TRBJ2-7
V: TRBV7-2
size: NA
D: NA
CDR3: CASSSGLFSYEQYF
DNA: TGTGCCAGCAGCTCCGGACTTTTCTCCTACGAGCAGTACTTC

J: TRBJ2-1
V: TRBV30
size: NA
D: NA
CDR3: CAWKGGSCSGLPTNKNNEQFF
DNA: TGTGCCTGGAAGGGCGGATCGTGTTCCGGCCTACCGACGAACAAAAACAATGAGCAGTTCTTC

J: TRBJ2-2
V: TRBV27
size: few
D: NA
CDR3: CASSWRLINTGELFF
DNA: TGTGCCAGCAGTTGGCGGCTAATAAACACCGGGGAGCTGTTTTTT

J: TRBJ2-3
V: TRBV5-1
size: once
D: NA
CDR3: CASSPLGASALSDTQYF
DNA: TGCGCCAGCAGCCCCTTAGGAGCCAGCGCCCTTTCAGATACGCAGTATTTT

J: TRBJ1-5
V: TRBV30
size: NA
D: NA
CDR3: CAWSVGYQPQHF
DNA: TGTGCCTGGAGTGTAGGGTATCAGCCCCAGCATTTT

J: TRBJ1-1
V: TRBV27
size: NA
D: NA
CDR3: CASSFNRQNTEAFF
DNA: TGTGCCAGCAGTTTTAACAGGCAGAACACTGAAGCTTTCTTT

J: TRBJ1-4
V: TRBV30
size: NA
D: TRBD1
CDR3: CAWSVRGRGRKYGWEKLFF
DNA: TGTGCCTGGAGTGTACGAGGCAGGGGGCGAAAATATGGATGGGAAAAACTGTTTTTT

J: TRBJ1-2
V: TRBV7-2
size: NA
D: NA
CDR3: CASSFRGNGYTF
DNA: TGTGCCAGCAGCTTCAGGGGAAATGGCTACACCTTC

J: TRBJ2-7
V: TRBV5-1
size: once
D: NA
CDR3: CASGSEPSSYEQYF
DNA: TGCGCCAGCGGAAGCGAACCGAGCTCCTACGAGCAGTACTTC

J: TRBJ1-2
V: TRBV6-1
size: NA
D: TRBD1
CDR3: CASSERTGGLYGYTF
DNA: TGTGCCAGCAGTGAAAGGACAGGGGGCCTCTATGGCTACACCTTC

J: TRBJ2-1
V: TRBV21-1
size: NA
D: NA
CDR3: CASSSPRSCPLYDEQFF
DNA: TGTGCCAGCAGCAGCCCTCGATCCTGCCCTCTATATGATGAGCAGTTCTTC

J: TRBJ2-7
V: TRBV7-8
size: few
D: TRBD2
CDR3: CASSSGLGSYEQYF
DNA: TGTGCCAGCAGCTCAGGACTAGGGAGCTACGAGCAGTACTTC

J: TRBJ1-2
V: TRBV27
size: NA
D: NA
CDR3: CASSLREGGGYTF
DNA: TGTGCCAGCAGTCTCAGGGAGGGCGGTGGCTACACCTTC